This TCR beta chain was found in a study of T cells in Graves' hyperthyroidism and ophthalmopathy. Study-level points and caveats: Within blood appeared most thyroid clonotypes that had expanded above 0.001.

As to this clonotype: The antigen remains undetermined.

The V gene's germline CDR1 is SGHRS and CDR2 YFSETQ. The CDR3 loop spans 15 amino acids. The germline V and J ends were trimmed by 2 bases and 8 bases, with 14 bases remaining between them. Regions amplified from RNA transcripts were the TCR beta CDR3 regions. HTBI primers were employed in a first-round RT-PCR of the TCR CDR3. A single record per CDR3 protein comes from TCRdb applying MiXCR to the multiplex PCR reads. The sample includes 500,000 to 800,000 distinct CDR3 sequences, approximately 14% of them seen just once. The specimen sequenced was blood. The genes are TRBV5-1 and TRBJ1-6, with D maybe TRBD1 (5 bases). This clonotype was sampled from a woman aged 45-60 years with Graves' ophthalmopathy. The CDR3 reads CASSFGGTEDSPLHF. The DNA for the CDR3 is TGCGCCAGCAGCTTTGGGGGGACGGAAGATTCACCCCTCCACTTT.